The clone carrying this T cell receptor (beta chain) was observed a few times. This sample is part of a study of regulatory T cells in long-lasting Graves disease. Regarding time point: newly diagnosed GD, antithyroid drugs for less than 3 months. From RNA extracted from PBMCs, the TCR library was made. V gave up 0 bases and J gave up 3 bases, with 9 bases separating them. The CDR3 loop spans 14 amino acids. From germline, CDR1 is MNHEY and CDR2 SVGAGI. CDR3 regions were amplified by Arm-PCR using iRepertoire HTBI primers to build TCR beta libraries. Authors' processing steps: Across samples, 62 TRBV and around 14 TRBJ segments were found. TCRdb itself ran the multiplex PCR reads through MiXCR, one entry per CDR3 protein. The V and J calls were determined by TCRdb, not by the authors. The sample yields roughly 610,000 distinct CDR3 sequences, under 20% seen once. These same records also appear under a second study, on T cells in Graves' hyperthyroidism and ophthalmopathy.

This chain connects TRBV6-5 to TRBJ2-7; D is ambiguous. The sequence was collected from a woman aged 30 to 39 with Graves disease. The material was peripheral blood mononuclear cells (PBMCs), obtained at new diagnosis, from a patient treated with antithyroid drugs. CDR3 residues: CASSYSNDLYEQYF. As DNA, the CDR3 is TGTGCCAGCAGTTACTCGAACGACCTCTACGAGCAGTACTTC.